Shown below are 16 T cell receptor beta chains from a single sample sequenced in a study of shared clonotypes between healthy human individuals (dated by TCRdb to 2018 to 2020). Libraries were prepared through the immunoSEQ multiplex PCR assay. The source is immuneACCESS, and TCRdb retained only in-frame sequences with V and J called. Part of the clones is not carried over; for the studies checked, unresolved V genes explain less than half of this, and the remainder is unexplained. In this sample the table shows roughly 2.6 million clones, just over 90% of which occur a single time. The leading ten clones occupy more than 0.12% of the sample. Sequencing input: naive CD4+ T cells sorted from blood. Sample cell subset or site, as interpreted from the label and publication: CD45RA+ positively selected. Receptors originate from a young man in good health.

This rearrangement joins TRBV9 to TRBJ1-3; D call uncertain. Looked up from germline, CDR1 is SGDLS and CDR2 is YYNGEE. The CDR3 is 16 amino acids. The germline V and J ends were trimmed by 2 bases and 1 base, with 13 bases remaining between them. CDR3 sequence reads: CASSVGGGGSGNTIYF. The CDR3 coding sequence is TGTGCCAGCAGCGTTGGAGGTGGAGGATCTGGAAACACCATATATTTT.

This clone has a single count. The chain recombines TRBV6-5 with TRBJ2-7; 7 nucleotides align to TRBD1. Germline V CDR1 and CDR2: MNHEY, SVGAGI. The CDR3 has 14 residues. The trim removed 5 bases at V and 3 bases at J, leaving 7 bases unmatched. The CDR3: CASSTYRDSYEQYF. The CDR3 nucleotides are TGTGCCAGCAGTACCTACCGGGACAGCTACGAGCAGTACTTC.

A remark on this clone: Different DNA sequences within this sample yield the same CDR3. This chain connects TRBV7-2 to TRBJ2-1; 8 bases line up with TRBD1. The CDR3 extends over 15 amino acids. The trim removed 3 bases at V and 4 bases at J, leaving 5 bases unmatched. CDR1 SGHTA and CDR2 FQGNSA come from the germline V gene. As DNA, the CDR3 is TGTGCCAGCAGCTTCGACAGGGGAGAGTACAATGAGCAGTTCTTC. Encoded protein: CASSFDRGEYNEQFF.

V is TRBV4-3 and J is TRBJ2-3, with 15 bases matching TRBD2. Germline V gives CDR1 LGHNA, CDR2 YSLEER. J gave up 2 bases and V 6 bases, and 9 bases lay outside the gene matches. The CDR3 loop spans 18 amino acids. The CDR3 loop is CASSHPGLAGGSTDTQYF. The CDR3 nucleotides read TGCGCCAGCAGTCACCCGGGACTAGCGGGAGGATCCACAGATACGCAGTATTTT.

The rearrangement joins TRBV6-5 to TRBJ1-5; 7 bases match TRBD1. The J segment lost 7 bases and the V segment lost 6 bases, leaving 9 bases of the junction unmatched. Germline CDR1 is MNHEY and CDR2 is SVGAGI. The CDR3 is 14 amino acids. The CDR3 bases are TGTGCCAGCAGGTCCCAGGGGGTATTCCAGCCCCAGCATTTT. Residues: CASRSQGVFQPQHF.

The CDR3 is CASSLVGRGYTEAFF. DNA for the CDR3: TGTGCCAGCAGTTTAGTGGGGAGGGGATACACTGAAGCTTTCTTT. V is TRBV27 and J is TRBJ1-1; perhaps TRBD1 as D (5 bases). The germline V and J ends were trimmed by 2 bases and 3 bases, with 13 bases remaining between them. This CDR3 is built from 15 residues. Per the germline V gene, CDR1 is MNHEY and CDR2 is SMNVEV (reference sequence).

CDR3 nucleotides: TGTGCCAGCAGCCAAGGGACAGACAACACTGAAGCTTTCTTT. Its translation is CASSQGTDNTEAFF. V gene TRBV4-2 combines with J gene TRBJ1-1; TRBD1 might be the D (6 bases). CDR1 is LGHNA, CDR2 YNFKEQ, per germline. Between the trimmed V and J ends, which lost 1 base and 2 bases, there was a span of 8 bases. This CDR3 contains 14 residues.

In DNA form, the CDR3 reads TGTGCCAGCAGCGGGAGGGGGGAGTTTTCTGGAAACACCATATATTTT. Its protein is CASSGRGEFSGNTIYF. V and J are TRBV9 and TRBJ1-3; D possibly corresponds to TRBD1 (6 bases). CDR3 length equals 16 residues. Germline CDR1 is SGDLS and CDR2 is YYNGEE. The germline V and J ends were trimmed by 3 bases and 1 base, with 14 bases remaining between them.

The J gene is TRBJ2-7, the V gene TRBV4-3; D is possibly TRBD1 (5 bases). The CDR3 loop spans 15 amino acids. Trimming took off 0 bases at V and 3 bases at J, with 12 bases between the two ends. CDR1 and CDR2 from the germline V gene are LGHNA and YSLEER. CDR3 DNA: TGCGCCAGCAGCCAAGATTCCAGACAGATCTACGAGCAGTACTTC. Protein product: CASSQDSRQIYEQYF.

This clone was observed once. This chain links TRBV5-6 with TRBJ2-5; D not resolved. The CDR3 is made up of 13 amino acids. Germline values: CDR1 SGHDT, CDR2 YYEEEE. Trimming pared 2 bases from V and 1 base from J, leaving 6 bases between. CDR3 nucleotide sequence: TGTGCCAGCAGCTTAGACTTCCAAGAGACCCAGTACTTC. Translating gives CASSLDFQETQYF.

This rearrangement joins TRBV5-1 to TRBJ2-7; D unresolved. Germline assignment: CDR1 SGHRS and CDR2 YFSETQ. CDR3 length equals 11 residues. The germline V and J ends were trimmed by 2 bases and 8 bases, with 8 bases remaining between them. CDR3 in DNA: TGCGCCAGCAGCTTCCCGAATAAGCAGTACTTC. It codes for CASSFPNKQYF.

Written as DNA, the CDR3 is TGCGCCAGCAGCCAAGTTGGTCAGGGGGCGCGAAAACTGTTTTTT. It is translated as CASSQVGQGARKLFF. The chain employs TRBV4-1 and TRBJ1-4; TRBD1 matches 8 bases. CDR3 size: 15 residues. V shed 1 base and J 10 bases; nucleotides not matched to a gene: 8. CDR1 MGHRA and CDR2 YSYEKL come from the germline V gene.

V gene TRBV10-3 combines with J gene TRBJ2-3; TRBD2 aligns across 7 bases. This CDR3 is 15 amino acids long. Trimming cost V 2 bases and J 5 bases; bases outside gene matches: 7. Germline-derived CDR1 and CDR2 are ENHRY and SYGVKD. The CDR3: CAISEAPAGQDTQYF. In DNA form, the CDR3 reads TGTGCCATCAGTGAGGCCCCAGCGGGGCAAGATACGCAGTATTTT.

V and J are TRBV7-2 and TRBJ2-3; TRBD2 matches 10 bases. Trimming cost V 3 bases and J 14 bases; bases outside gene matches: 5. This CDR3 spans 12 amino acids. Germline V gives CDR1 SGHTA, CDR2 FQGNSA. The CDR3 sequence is CASSFLAGAGYF. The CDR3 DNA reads TGTGCCAGCAGCTTCCTAGCGGGGGCCGGGTATTTT. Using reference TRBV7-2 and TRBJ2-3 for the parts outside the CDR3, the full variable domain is GAGVSQSPSNKVTEKGKDVELRCDPISGHTALYWYRQSLGQGLEFLIYFQGNSAPDKSGLPSDRFSAERTGGSVSTLTIQRTQQEDSAVYLCASSFLAGAGYFGPGTRLTVL.

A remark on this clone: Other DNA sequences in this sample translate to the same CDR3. DNA of the CDR3: TGTGCCAGCTCACCACCGGCTAGCGTGTTCGAGCAGTACTTC. Amino acid sequence: CASSPPASVFEQYF. The chain joins TRBV18 to TRBJ2-7; weak D call: TRBD2 (6 bases). This CDR3 has 14 amino acids. Germline values: CDR1 KGHSH, CDR2 LQKENI. Between the trimmed V and J ends, which lost 0 bases and 6 bases, there was a span of 12 bases.

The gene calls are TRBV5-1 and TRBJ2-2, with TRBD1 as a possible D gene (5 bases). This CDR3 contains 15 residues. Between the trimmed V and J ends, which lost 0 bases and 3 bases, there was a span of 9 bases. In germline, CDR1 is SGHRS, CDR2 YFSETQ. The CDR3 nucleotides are TGCGCCAGCAGCTTGGGACAGATCGACACCGGGGAGCTGTTTTTT. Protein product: CASSLGQIDTGELFF.